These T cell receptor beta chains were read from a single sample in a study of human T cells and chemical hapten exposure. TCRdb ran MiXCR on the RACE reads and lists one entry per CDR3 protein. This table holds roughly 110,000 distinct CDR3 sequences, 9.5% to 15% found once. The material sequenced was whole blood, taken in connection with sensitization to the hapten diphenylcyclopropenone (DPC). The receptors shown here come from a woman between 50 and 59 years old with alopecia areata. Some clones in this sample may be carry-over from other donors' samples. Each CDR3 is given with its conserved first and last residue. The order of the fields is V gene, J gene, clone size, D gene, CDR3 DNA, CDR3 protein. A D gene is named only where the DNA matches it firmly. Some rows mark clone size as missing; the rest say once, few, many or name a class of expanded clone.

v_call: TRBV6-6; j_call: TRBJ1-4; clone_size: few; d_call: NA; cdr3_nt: TGTGCCAGCAGTACACGTATCGGAGAAAAACTGTTTTTT; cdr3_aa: CASSTRIGEKLFF
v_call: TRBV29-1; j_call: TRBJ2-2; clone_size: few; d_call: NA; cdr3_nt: TGCAGCGTCGGGGGACAGTCCTACACCGGGGAGCTGTTTTTT; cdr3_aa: CSVGGQSYTGELFF
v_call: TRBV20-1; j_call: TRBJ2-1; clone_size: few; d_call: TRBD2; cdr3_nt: TGCAGTGCTAGAGATTTCAGCGGGGGGGCCACTGAGCAGTTCTTC; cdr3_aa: CSARDFSGGATEQFF
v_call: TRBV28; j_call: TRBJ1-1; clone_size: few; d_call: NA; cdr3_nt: TGTGCCAGCAGTTTACGGGCGGTGAACACTGAAGCTTTCTTT; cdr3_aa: CASSLRAVNTEAFF
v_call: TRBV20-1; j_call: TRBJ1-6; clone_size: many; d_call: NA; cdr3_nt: TGCAGTGCTGATCCGGGACTCACTAGCTCCTATAATTCACCCCTCCACTTT; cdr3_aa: CSADPGLTSSYNSPLHF
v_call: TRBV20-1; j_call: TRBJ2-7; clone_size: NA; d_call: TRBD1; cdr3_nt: TGCAGTGCTAGAGATCCGCAGGGGGCATACGAGCAGTACTTC; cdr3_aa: CSARDPQGAYEQYF
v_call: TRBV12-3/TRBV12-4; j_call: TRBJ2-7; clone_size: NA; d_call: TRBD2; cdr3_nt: TGTGCCAGCAGCCACTCTAGCGGGGGATCCTACGAGCAGTACTTC; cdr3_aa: CASSHSSGGSYEQYF
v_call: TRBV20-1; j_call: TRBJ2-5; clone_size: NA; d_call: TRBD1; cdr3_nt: TGCAGTGCTAACACGGACAGGGGTCAAGAGACCCAGTACTTC; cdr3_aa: CSANTDRGQETQYF
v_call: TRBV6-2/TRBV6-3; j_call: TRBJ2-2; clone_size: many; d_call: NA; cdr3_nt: TGTGCCAGCAGTTACGCCGGGGCCACCGGGGAGCTGTTTTTT; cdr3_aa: CASSYAGATGELFF
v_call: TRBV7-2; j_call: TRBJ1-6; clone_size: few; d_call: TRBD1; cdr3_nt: TGTGCCAGCAGCAAGCCGGGGCGGACAGGGAGACCACCCCTCCACTTT; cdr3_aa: CASSKPGRTGRPPLHF
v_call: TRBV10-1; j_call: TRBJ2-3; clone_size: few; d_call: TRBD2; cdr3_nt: TGCGCCAGCAGTGAGAGCCTAGCGGGATATACGCAGTATTTT; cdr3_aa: CASSESLAGYTQYF
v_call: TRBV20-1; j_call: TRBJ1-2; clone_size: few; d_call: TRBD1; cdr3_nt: TGCAGTGCTGGCTGGGACAGGGGCCTCTATGGCTACACCTTC; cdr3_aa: CSAGWDRGLYGYTF
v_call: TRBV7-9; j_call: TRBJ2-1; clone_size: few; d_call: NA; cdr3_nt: TGTGCCAGCAGGTGGTCCGGAGATGAGCAGTTCTTC; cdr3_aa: CASRWSGDEQFF
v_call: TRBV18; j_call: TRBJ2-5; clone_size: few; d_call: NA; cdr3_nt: TGTGCCAGCTCACCACCGAAGGGGTTGGAGACCCAGTACTTC; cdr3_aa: CASSPPKGLETQYF
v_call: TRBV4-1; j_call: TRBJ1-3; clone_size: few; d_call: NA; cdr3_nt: TGCGCCAGCAGCCAAGAGTGGACACAGAGAAACACCATATATTTT; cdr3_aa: CASSQEWTQRNTIYF
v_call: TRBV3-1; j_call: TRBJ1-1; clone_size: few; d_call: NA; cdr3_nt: TGTGCCAGCAGCCAAGAGTCCGGGAACACTGAAGCTTTCTTT; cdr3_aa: CASSQESGNTEAFF
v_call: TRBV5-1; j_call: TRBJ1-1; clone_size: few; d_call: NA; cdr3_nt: TGCGCCAGCAGCTTGGAGACTAGGGTGTCGAACACTGAAGCTTTCTTT; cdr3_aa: CASSLETRVSNTEAFF
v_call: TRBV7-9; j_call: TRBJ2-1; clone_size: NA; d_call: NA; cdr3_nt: TGTGCCAGCAGCTTAGAAGTTAGACATAATGAGCAGTTCTTC; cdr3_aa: CASSLEVRHNEQFF
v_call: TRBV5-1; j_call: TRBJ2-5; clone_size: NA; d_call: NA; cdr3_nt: TGCGCCAGCAGCTTGGACATTCCAGAGACCCAGTACTTC; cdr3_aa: CASSLDIPETQYF
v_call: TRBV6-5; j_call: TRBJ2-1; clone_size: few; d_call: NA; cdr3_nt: TGTGCCAGCAGTTACTGGCAGGGGAAGGGGAATGAGCAGTTCTTC; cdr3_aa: CASSYWQGKGNEQFF
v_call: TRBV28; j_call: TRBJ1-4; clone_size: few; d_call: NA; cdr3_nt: TGTGCCAGCAGTTCATCCAATTCTGAAAAACTGTTTTTT; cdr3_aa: CASSSSNSEKLFF
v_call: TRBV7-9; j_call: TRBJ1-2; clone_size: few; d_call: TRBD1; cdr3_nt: TGTGCCAGCAGCTTGTGGACAGGGAGAGCTAACTATGGCTACACCTTC; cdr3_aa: CASSLWTGRANYGYTF